A single sample is the source of the 17 T cell receptor beta chains below, sequenced in a study of PD-1 blockade in classical Hodgkin lymphoma. The protocol was immunoSEQ multiplex PCR, while the TCRdb copy is restricted to in-frame clones and leaves out a portion. The sample holds tens of thousands of clones, roughly nine tenths seen once. Brentuximab vedotin exposure varied, and every patient relapsed after autologous stem cell transplantation. This specimen was peripheral blood mononuclear cells (PBMCs), taken before the second cycle of nivolumab. These receptors all stem from a human donor with classical Hodgkin lymphoma.

This clone has only one observation. The chain employs TRBV5-1 and TRBJ2-5; 11 bases are shared with TRBD2. Germline V gene lookup returns CDR1 SGHRS and CDR2 YFSETQ. With V trimmed by 4 bases and J by 5 bases, 7 bases remained unmatched. This CDR3 is built from 15 residues. This CDR3 reads CASSKLAGGMETQYF. CDR3 nucleotide sequence: TGCGCCAGCAGCAAGTTAGCGGGGGGGATGGAGACCCAGTACTTC.

V is TRBV11-2 and J is TRBJ2-7; unclear D gene. From germline, CDR1 is SGHAT and CDR2 FQNNGV. Trimming took 6 bases from V and 2 from J, leaving 11 bases between them. The CDR3 totals 13 residues. This CDR3 reads CASSQTPTYEQYF. The CDR3 DNA follows: TGTGCCAGCAGTCAAACACCCACCTACGAGCAGTACTTC.

The genes are TRBV9 and TRBJ2-1; 8 bases map to TRBD2. The CDR3 consists of 15 residues. V was pared by 3 bases and J by 2 bases, with 4 bases of the junction left unmatched. CDR1 is SGDLS, CDR2 YYNGEE, per germline. CDR3 DNA: TGTGCCAGCAGCGGAGCGGGAGTGGCCTACAATGAGCAGTTCTTC. Translation gives CASSGAGVAYNEQFF.

The chain couples TRBV4-2 to TRBJ2-1, with D possibly matching TRBD2 (6 bases). The CDR3 is 16 residues long. V was pared by 0 bases and J by 6 bases, with 15 bases between. Germline V CDR1 and CDR2: LGHNA, YNFKEQ. CDR3 in amino acids: CASSQDPSAIPNEQFF. The CDR3 DNA reads TGTGCCAGCAGCCAAGATCCTAGCGCCATACCCAATGAGCAGTTCTTC.

The chain employs TRBV19 and TRBJ2-7; perhaps TRBD1 as D (6 bases). CDR1 LNHDA and CDR2 SQIVND come from the germline V gene (reference sequence). The V end was cut by 10 bases, the J end by 3 bases, with 16 bases between. The CDR3 runs 13 residues. The chain's CDR3 is CATSWGRNYEQYF. The CDR3 DNA reads as TGTGCCACATCATGGGGGCGAAACTACGAGCAGTACTTC.

V and J are TRBV5-1 and TRBJ1-3; 8 positions match TRBD1. Per the germline V gene, CDR1 is SGHRS and CDR2 is YFSETQ. J gave up 4 bases and V 2 bases, and 8 bases lay outside the gene matches. The CDR3 is 16 residues long. The CDR3 nucleotides are TGCGCCAGCAGCTTAATTCAGGGGGCGACCGGAAACACCATATATTTT. Encoded protein: CASSLIQGATGNTIYF. Supplemented by reference TRBV5-1 and TRBJ1-3, the full variable domain reads KAGVTQTPRYLIKTRGQQVTLSCSPISGHRSVSWYQQTPGQGLQFLFEYFSETQRNKGNFPGRFSGRQFSNSRSEMNVSTLELGDSALYLCASSLIQGATGNTIYFGEGSWLTVV.

The chain employs TRBV5-8 and TRBJ2-1; no clear D. Germline assignment: CDR1 SGHTS and CDR2 YDEGEE. This CDR3 region has 16 residues. Trimming removed 0 bases at V and 0 bases at J, with 10 bases between. For the CDR3, the DNA is TGTGCCAGCAGCTTGGCACCTTTTAGCTCCTACAATGAGCAGTTCTTC. Protein sequence: CASSLAPFSSYNEQFF.

The rearrangement uses TRBV2 and TRBJ1-2; D uncertain. V dropped 1 base and J dropped 6 bases, with 3 bases sitting between them. The CDR3 contains 11 residues. The V gene's germline CDR1 is SNHLY and CDR2 FYNNEI. CDR3 coding DNA: TGTGCCAGCAGTGAAGGGGATGGCTACACCTTC. Translating it yields CASSEGDGYTF.

The rearrangement joins TRBV7-9 to TRBJ2-3, with 9 bases aligning to TRBD2. V trimming: 5 bases; J trimming: 3 bases; junction bases outside the gene matches: 6. This CDR3 is built from 15 residues. Germline CDR1 reads SEHNR; CDR2 reads FQNEAQ (reference sequence). CDR3 sequence (DNA): TGTGCCAGCAGCGGATGGCTAGCGGGGACAGATACGCAGTATTTT. Residues: CASSGWLAGTDTQYF.

This chain links TRBV29-1 with TRBJ2-7; D ambiguous. V was cut by 5 bases and J by 7 bases, with 12 bases left in between. Germline CDR1 SQVTM, CDR2 ANQGSEA. The CDR3 consists of 11 residues. CDR3 in DNA: TGCAGCGTTCTGGTGATGGAGGAGCAGTACTTC. Its protein product is CSVLVMEEQYF.

This sequence joins TRBV30 and TRBJ2-7; D gene uncertain. CDR1 and CDR2 (germline): GTSNPN, SVGIG (reference sequence). Trimming took off 0 bases at V and 2 bases at J, with 8 bases between the two ends. The CDR3 sequence is 13 residues long. The CDR3, as DNA: TGTGCCTGGAGTGTCGGCACGCCCTACGAGCAGTACTTC. As protein: CAWSVGTPYEQYF. The whole variable domain, remainder taken from reference TRBV30 and TRBJ2-7, is SQTIHQWPATLVQPVGSPLSLECTVEGTSNPNLYWYRQAAGRGLQLLFYSVGIGQISSEVPQNLSASRPQDRQFILSSKKLLLSDSGFYLCAWSVGTPYEQYFGPGTRLTVT.

CDR3: CASPPGRGPFAEQYF. CDR3 nucleotide sequence: TGCGCCAGCCCCCCGGGGCGGGGACCCTTTGCCGAGCAGTATTTT. The chain uses TRBV10-1 and TRBJ2-3; a weak D match, TRBD2 (6 bases). This CDR3 region has 15 residues. Germline CDR1 and CDR2: WNHNN and SYGVQD (reference sequence). With 8 bases removed from V and 11 bases from J, the gap between germline ends came to 26 bases.

This rearrangement joins TRBV6-6 to TRBJ1-1, with D tentatively TRBD1 (5 bases). CDR1 and CDR2 from the germline V gene are MNHNY and SVGAGI (reference sequence). The CDR3 is 14 residues long. Trimming removed 2 bases from V and 0 bases from J, with 7 bases in between. This CDR3 reads CASSYRQMNTEAFF. DNA for the CDR3: TGTGCCAGCAGTTACAGACAGATGAACACTGAAGCTTTCTTT.

The rearrangement uses TRBV6-1 and TRBJ1-5; tentatively, D is TRBD1 (5 bases). Deletions cut 3 bases from V and 0 bases from J, with 12 bases between. This CDR3 contains 16 residues. The germline V gene encodes CDR1 MNHNS and CDR2 SASEGT. The CDR3 bases are TGTGCCAGCAGTGAGGGGGGGGTCCATAGCAATCAGCCCCAGCATTTT. Encoded protein: CASSEGGVHSNQPQHF.

V and J are TRBV2 and TRBJ2-1; D remains ambiguous. Trimming left V 2 bases short and J 5 bases short, with 4 bases between. Germline V gene lookup returns CDR1 SNHLY and CDR2 FYNNEI. The CDR3 totals 12 residues. The CDR3 reads CASSERNNEQFF. CDR3 nucleotides: TGTGCCAGCAGTGAACGTAACAATGAGCAGTTCTTC.

J is TRBJ1-2 and V is TRBV10-3; TRBD1 matches at 8 bases. Germline CDR1 reads ENHRY; CDR2 reads SYGVKD. The CDR3 is made up of 14 amino acids. Trimming at V came to 7 bases and at J to 5 bases, leaving 9 bases not matched to a gene. The CDR3 nucleotides read TGTGCCATCACTCCGGACAGGGCTGGTTATGGCTACACCTTC. Encoded protein: CAITPDRAGYGYTF.

The chain combines TRBV6-5 with TRBJ1-1; D unclear. Germline CDR1 reads MNHEY; CDR2 reads SVGAGI. With 0 bases removed from V and 1 base from J, the gap between germline ends came to 9 bases. The CDR3 extends over 15 amino acids. CDR3 DNA: TGTGCCAGCAGTTACTCGATTAACTGGAACACTGAAGCTTTCTTT. Protein: CASSYSINWNTEAFF.